These T cell receptor beta chains were read from a single sample in a study of shared clonotypes between healthy human individuals. Clones were sequenced by immunoSEQ multiplex PCR, and TCRdb holds only the in-frame ones, with some missing. Counted here are some 480,000 clones, approximately 79% occurring once; the ten biggest clones make up about 12%. Sequences were obtained from PBMCs. The receptors originated from a woman between 35 and 50 years old in good health. Some clones in this sample may be carry-over from other donors' samples. CDR3s include the opening cysteine and the closing phenylalanine or tryptophan. The D gene is left open where the match is weak. Some rows have no size entry. The others give once, few or many, or a class for an expanded clone.

J | D | V | size | CDR3 | DNA
TRBJ2-1 | - | TRBV4-3 | - | CASSQARASLEQFF | TGCGCCAGCAGCCAAGCCCGAGCGAGCTTGGAGCAGTTCTTC
TRBJ2-7 | - | TRBV21-1 | - | CASSRGSHYEQYF | TGTGCCAGCAGCAGAGGCTCCCACTACGAGCAGTACTTC
TRBJ2-1 | - | TRBV5-1 | once | CASSLAHNEQFF | TGCGCCAGCAGCTTGGCCCATAATGAGCAGTTCTTC
TRBJ2-7 | TRBD2 | TRBV6-5 | - | CASSLAGQAYEQYF | TGTGCCAGCAGTTTAGCGGGCCAGGCCTACGAGCAGTACTTC
TRBJ2-7 | TRBD2 | TRBV7-9 | once | CASSLGGLETEQYF | TGTGCCAGCAGCTTAGGTGGACTAGAGACCGAGCAGTACTTC
TRBJ2-2 | - | TRBV13 | few | CASSLGKNTGELFF | TGTGCCAGCAGCTTAGGCAAGAACACCGGGGAGCTGTTTTTT
TRBJ1-2 | TRBD1 | TRBV2 | - | CASSPGQGRGYTF | TGTGCCAGCAGTCCTGGACAGGGTCGGGGCTACACCTTC
TRBJ2-1 | - | TRBV19 | once | CASSSTDPRGTYNEQFF | TGTGCCAGTAGTTCGACCGACCCCAGGGGAACCTACAATGAGCAGTTCTTC
TRBJ2-1 | - | TRBV6-1 | - | CASRRQGTYNEQFF | TGTGCCAGCAGGCGGCAGGGAACCTACAATGAGCAGTTCTTC
TRBJ1-5 | TRBD1 | TRBV19 | - | CASNLRTGAGQPQHF | TGTGCCAGTAACCTAAGGACAGGGGCGGGTCAGCCCCAGCATTTT
TRBJ2-2 | - | TRBV10-3 | - | CAIKDRADTGELFF | TGTGCCATCAAAGATAGAGCGGACACCGGGGAGCTGTTTTTT
TRBJ1-1 | - | TRBV6-7 | - | CASSYPPQEEGFEAFF | TGTGCCAGCAGTTACCCCCCCCAGGAGGAGGGCTTCGAAGCTTTCTTT
TRBJ2-5 | - | TRBV5-1 | - | CASSIQGYQETQYF | TGCGCCAGCAGCATACAGGGATACCAAGAGACCCAGTACTTC
TRBJ2-2 | TRBD2 | TRBV5-1 | - | CASSVRTSGTGMTGELFF | TGCGCCAGCAGCGTACGGACTAGCGGGACTGGGATGACCGGGGAGCTGTTTTTT
TRBJ1-3 | - | TRBV2 | many | CASSEAPRFGNTIYF | TGTGCCAGCAGTGAAGCCCCCAGGTTCGGAAACACCATATATTTT
TRBJ1-2 | - | TRBV6-1 | - | CASSEWAGPYGYTF | TGTGCCAGCAGTGAATGGGCAGGGCCGTATGGCTACACCTTC
TRBJ1-2 | TRBD1 | TRBV11-3 | - | CASSLEAPRQGFGYTF | TGTGCCAGCAGCCTAGAAGCCCCCCGACAGGGGTTTGGCTACACCTTC
TRBJ2-1 | - | TRBV5-1 | - | CASSSETYNEQFF | TGCGCCAGCAGCTCCGAGACCTACAATGAGCAGTTCTTC
TRBJ2-3 | - | TRBV4-1 | - | CASSQENRQDTQYF | TGCGCCAGCAGCCAAGAAAATCGCCAAGATACGCAGTATTTT
TRBJ2-1 | TRBD1 | TRBV6-5 | - | CASSYSPRTGAFF | TGTGCCAGCAGTTACTCACCTCGGACAGGGGCGTTCTTC
TRBJ2-1 | TRBD2 | TRBV7-3 | - | CASSLLREGNNEQFF | TGTGCCAGCAGCTTATTGCGGGAGGGGAACAATGAGCAGTTCTTC
TRBJ1-2 | - | TRBV28 | once | CASSFQLSNYGYTF | TGTGCCAGCAGTTTCCAGTTAAGCAACTATGGCTACACCTTC
TRBJ2-2 | - | TRBV7-8 | - | CASSLAAGANTGELFF | TGTGCCAGCAGCTTAGCAGCGGGCGCGAACACCGGGGAGCTGTTTTTT
TRBJ2-4 | - | TRBV29-1 | - | CSVAPGLLAKNIQYF | TGCAGCGTTGCCCCAGGGCTCCTAGCCAAAAACATTCAGTACTTC
TRBJ2-5 | - | TRBV25-1 | - | CASSEPAEEGGETQYF | TGTGCCAGCAGTGAACCGGCTGAAGAAGGAGGCGAGACCCAGTACTTC
TRBJ2-7 | - | TRBV18 | once | CASSPRSSYEQYF | TGTGCCAGCTCACCCCGTTCATCCTACGAGCAGTACTTC